A selection of T cell receptor beta chains follows, all from one sample in a study of cytomegalovirus exposure and HLA in healthy donors. The data were produced by immunoSEQ multiplex PCR, yet TCRdb's version contains in-frame clones alone and is incomplete. Its table lists approximately 80,000 clones. The sequenced sample was PBMCs. These receptors all come from a woman aged 30 to 39 in good health and CMV-seronegative. Both conserved end residues are part of each CDR3. The D gene is left open where the match is weak.

>-|TRBJ2-7|TRBV4-1
CASSQSSGAYEQYF
TGCGCCAGCAGCCAATCTTCGGGGGCCTACGAGCAGTACTTC
>TRBD2|TRBJ2-2|TRBV5-1
CASSLDGGGITGELFF
TGCGCCAGCAGCTTGGACGGCGGGGGGATCACCGGGGAGCTGTTTTTT
>-|TRBJ2-1|TRBV14
CASSQVERATYNEQFF
TGTGCCAGCAGCCAAGTTGAGCGGGCAACGTACAATGAGCAGTTCTTC
>TRBD1|TRBJ2-7|TRBV4-1
CASSHSYQQGKYEQYF
TGCGCCAGCAGCCATAGCTACCAACAGGGGAAATACGAGCAGTACTTC
>-|TRBJ2-7|TRBV6-1
CASSLGVSYEQYF
TGTGCCAGCAGTTTAGGGGTTTCCTACGAGCAGTACTTC
>TRBD1|TRBJ1-1|TRBV4-2
CASSYYRQGANRNTEAFF
TGTGCCAGCAGTTACTACCGACAGGGGGCAAATCGGAACACTGAAGCTTTCTTT
>TRBD1|TRBJ1-2|TRBV30
CAWSATGVDYGYTF
TGTGCCTGGAGTGCCACAGGGGTTGACTATGGCTACACCTTC
>-|TRBJ2-7|TRBV6-1
CASSEVGSSYEQYF
TGTGCCAGCAGTGAGGTGGGGAGCTCCTACGAGCAGTACTTC
>TRBD1|TRBJ1-2|TRBV14
CASSQGQGVGYTF
TGTGCCAGCAGCCAAGGACAGGGGGTCGGCTACACCTTC
>-|TRBJ1-2|TRBV5-6
CASSRVGRYGYTF
TGTGCCAGCAGCCGAGTGGGGCGCTATGGCTACACCTTC
>TRBD1|TRBJ2-4|TRBV6-6
CASGWGQGASKNIQYF
TGTGCCAGCGGTTGGGGACAGGGGGCGTCCAAAAACATTCAGTACTTC
>-|TRBJ2-1|TRBV7-6
CASSLNGDNEQFF
TGTGCCAGCAGCTTAAACGGAGACAATGAGCAGTTCTTC
>-|TRBJ2-2|TRBV27
CASSFRGGELFF
TGTGCCAGCAGTTTCCGGGGCGGGGAGCTGTTTTTT
>TRBD2|TRBJ2-1|TRBV13
CASGLAGVNEQFF
TGTGCCAGCGGACTAGCGGGAGTTAATGAGCAGTTCTTC
>TRBD1|TRBJ1-2|TRBV27
CASSLRQGMNYGYTF
TGTGCCAGCAGTCTGCGACAGGGAATGAACTATGGCTACACCTTC
>TRBD1|TRBJ1-2|TRBV11-3
CASSFWSGTGVGYTF
TGTGCCAGCAGCTTTTGGTCCGGGACAGGGGTCGGCTACACCTTC
>TRBD1|TRBJ1-1|TRBV18
CASSRGQGATEAFF
TGTGCCAGCTCACGGGGACAGGGTGCCACTGAAGCTTTCTTT
>-|TRBJ2-3|TRBV30
CAWSGGSGASTDTQYF
TGTGCCTGGAGTGGGGGCTCGGGAGCTTCCACAGATACGCAGTATTTT
>-|TRBJ1-6|TRBV6-1
CASSESYWGGINNSPLHF
TGTGCCAGCAGTGAATCTTATTGGGGGGGGATCAATAATTCACCCCTCCACTTT
>-|TRBJ1-1|TRBV4-1
CASSHDDITEAFF
TGCGCCAGCAGCCACGATGACATTACTGAAGCTTTCTTT
>TRBD1|TRBJ2-3|TRBV19
CASSIRQGLGTDTQYF
TGTGCCAGTAGTATCCGACAGGGATTAGGCACAGATACGCAGTATTTT
>-|TRBJ1-6|TRBV6-5
CASSKQGGLNSPLHF
TGTGCCAGCAGTAAACAGGGTGGATTGAATTCACCCCTACACTTT
>TRBD1|TRBJ1-1|TRBV30
CAWSVLQGAGEAFF
TGTGCCTGGAGTGTACTTCAGGGGGCAGGTGAAGCTTTCTTT
>-|TRBJ1-6|TRBV6-1
CASSEGSGVTNSPLHF
TGTGCCAGCAGTGAAGGGTCTGGAGTAACTAATTCACCCCTCCACTTT
>-|TRBJ2-2|TRBV5-4
CASSLPNSGQGGELFF
TGTGCCAGCAGCTTGCCGAATAGTGGGCAGGGCGGGGAGCTGTTTTTT
>TRBD1|TRBJ2-5|TRBV29-1
CSVDSHRGRETQYF
TGCAGCGTCGACTCCCACAGGGGCCGAGAGACCCAGTACTTC
>TRBD1|TRBJ2-7|TRBV5-4
CASSGRGQGASYEQYF
TGTGCCAGCAGCGGGCGCGGACAGGGGGCTTCCTACGAGCAGTACTTC
>TRBD2|TRBJ2-1|TRBV19
CASSIGGLANNEQFF
TGTGCCAGTAGTATAGGGGGACTAGCGAACAATGAGCAGTTCTTC
>TRBD1|TRBJ1-2|TRBV6-5
CASSSDPGQGNYGYTF
TGTGCCAGCAGTTCCGACCCGGGACAGGGAAACTATGGCTACACCTTC
>TRBD1|TRBJ1-1|TRBV29-1
CSVGQGPVSTEAFF
TGCAGCGTCGGACAGGGGCCCGTCTCCACTGAAGCTTTCTTT
>TRBD1|TRBJ2-2|TRBV6-5
CASSRDRVTGELFF
TGTGCCAGCAGCAGGGACAGGGTCACCGGGGAGCTGTTTTTT
>TRBD1|TRBJ2-4|TRBV29-1
CSARDSFGENIQYF
TGCAGCGCCCGGGACAGTTTCGGAGAGAACATTCAGTACTTC
>TRBD1|TRBJ2-3|TRBV6-1
CASRGGTGSTDTQYF
TGTGCCAGCAGAGGGGGGACAGGGAGCACAGATACGCAGTATTTT
>-|TRBJ2-1|TRBV2
CASKGVLNDNEQFF
TGTGCCAGCAAGGGAGTGTTAAACGACAATGAGCAGTTCTTC